Listed here are 4 T cell receptor beta chains from one sample, sequenced in a study of T cells in Graves' hyperthyroidism and ophthalmopathy. Amplification targeted TCR beta CDR3 regions from RNA transcripts. A set of HTBI primers served as the primers for a first-round RT-PCR of the TCR CDR3. TCRdb re-called the multiplex PCR reads with MiXCR, one entry per CDR3 protein. The sample gives around 760,000 distinct CDR3 sequences, just over 35% of which show up once; 30% to 40% is in the top ten. Sequenced material: blood. Source of these receptors: a woman aged 40 to 50 with Graves' hyperthyroidism.

The gene calls are TRBV7-2 and TRBJ2-7, with 12 positions matching TRBD2. This CDR3 region has 18 residues. Germline V gives CDR1 SGHTA, CDR2 FQGNSA. V was clipped by 0 bases and J by 5 bases; unmatched bases: 11. The CDR3 DNA is TGTGCCAGCAGCTTAGCCGGGACTAGCGGGTGGAGTGTCCACGAGCAGTACTTC. Translation gives CASSLAGTSGWSVHEQYF.

The rearrangement uses TRBV20-1 and TRBJ1-1; D uncertain. Germline lookup yields CDR1 DFQATT and CDR2 SNEGSKA (reference sequence). Trimming stripped 6 bases from V and 6 bases from J, with 20 bases between. The CDR3 is made up of 14 amino acids. CDR3 loop: CSARILGSVAEAFF. DNA of the CDR3: TGCAGTGCCCGTATTCTGGGTTCAGTGGCTGAAGCTTTCTTT.

This chain joins TRBV20-1 and TRBJ1-2; 7 bases agree with TRBD1. The V and J ends lost 6 bases and 4 bases, in that order; junction bases with no gene match: 11. This CDR3 is 14 amino acids long. The V gene's germline CDR1 is DFQATT and CDR2 SNEGSKA (reference sequence). The CDR3 DNA reads TGCAGTGCCCCCTCGGAAGGGGGCGGCTATGGCTACACCTTC. Translation: CSAPSEGGGYGYTF.

This clonotype was counted many times. The rearrangement links TRBV5-6 to TRBJ1-1; D gene unclear. Trimming shortened V by 2 bases and J by 1 base, and 9 bases separated the two germline ends. Per the germline V gene, CDR1 is SGHDT and CDR2 is YYEEEE. The CDR3 contains 14 residues. Here the CDR3 reads CASSFPIANTEAFF. CDR3 DNA: TGTGCCAGCAGCTTCCCTATTGCGAACACTGAAGCTTTCTTT.